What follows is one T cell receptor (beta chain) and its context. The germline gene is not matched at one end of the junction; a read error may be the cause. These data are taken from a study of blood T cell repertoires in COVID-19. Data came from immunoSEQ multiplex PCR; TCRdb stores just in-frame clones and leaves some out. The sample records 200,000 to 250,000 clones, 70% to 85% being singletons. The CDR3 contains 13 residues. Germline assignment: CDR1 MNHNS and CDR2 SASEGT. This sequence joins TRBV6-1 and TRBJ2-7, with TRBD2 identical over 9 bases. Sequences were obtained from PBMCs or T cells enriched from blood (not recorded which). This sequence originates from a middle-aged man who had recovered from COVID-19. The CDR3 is CASSQAGGHEQYF. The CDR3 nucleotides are TGTGCCAGCAGTCAAGCGGGAGGTCACGAGCAGTACTTC.